These 27 T cell receptor beta chains came from one sample sequenced in a study of shared clonotypes between healthy human individuals. The method was immunoSEQ multiplex PCR; TCRdb's version includes in-frame clones alone and lacks a portion of them. Found here are 2.5 million or so clones, around 94% of them singletons; the top ten hold roughly 0.14%. The sample taken for sequencing was naive CD4+ T cells sorted from blood. The subset denotes: CD45RA+ positively selected. The source is a man aged 18 to 29 in good health.

The chain links TRBV25-1 to TRBJ2-1; 7 nucleotides line up with TRBD1. CDR1 MGHDK and CDR2 SYGVNS come from the germline V gene. V lost 4 bases and J lost 4; bases outside the gene matches: 4. This CDR3 region has 14 residues. The CDR3 loop is CASSGRGLYNEQFF. The CDR3 DNA reads as TGTGCCAGCAGTGGAAGGGGGCTTTACAATGAGCAGTTCTTC.

The CDR3 bases are TGTGCCAGCTCAGGTACCGGGACATCTTACTCCTACGAGCAGTACTTC. Its protein product is CASSGTGTSYSYEQYF. The gene calls are TRBV18 and TRBJ2-7; tentative D call: TRBD1 (6 bases). The V and J ends lost 5 bases and 0 bases respectively, with 17 bases between them. The length of the CDR3 is 16 residues. Germline lookup yields CDR1 KGHSH and CDR2 LQKENI.

V gene TRBV11-3 combines with J gene TRBJ2-1; the D is unclear. Germline CDR1 SGHNT, CDR2 YENEEA. This CDR3 comprises 16 residues. Trimming took 4 bases from V and 0 from J, leaving 13 bases between them. The CDR3 is CASSSVTRSSYNEQFF. The CDR3 coding sequence is TGTGCCAGCAGCTCCGTCACAAGAAGCTCCTACAATGAGCAGTTCTTC.

This clone occurred a few times. V usage is TRBV18 and J usage is TRBJ1-1, with TRBD1 matching 8 bases. In germline, CDR1 is KGHSH, CDR2 LQKENI. The CDR3 is made up of 13 amino acids. The V gene end was trimmed by 5 bases and the J gene end by 3 bases; junction bases not matched to a gene: 2. Here the CDR3 DNA reads TGTGCCAGCTCAGACAGGGGTCACACTGAAGCTTTCTTT. The encoded protein is CASSDRGHTEAFF. Combining the CDR3 with reference TRBV18 and TRBJ1-1 gives the whole variable domain NAGVMQNPRHLVRRRGQEARLRCSPMKGHSHVYWYRQLPEEGLKFMVYLQKENIIDESGMPKERFSAEFPKEGPSILRIQQVVRGDSAAYFCASSDRGHTEAFFGQGTRLTVV.

The chain links TRBV7-2 to TRBJ2-7; 8 bases are shared with TRBD1. Germline loops: CDR1 SGHTA, CDR2 FQGNSA. V lost 6 bases, J lost 2 bases, and 6 bases stayed unmatched. CDR3 size: 14 residues. Here the CDR3 reads CASRPTGAPYEQYF. Written as DNA, the CDR3 is TGTGCCAGCAGGCCGACAGGGGCCCCCTACGAGCAGTACTTC.

The V gene is TRBV7-2, the J gene TRBJ2-5; a weak D match, TRBD1 (6 bases). The end of the DNA aligns better with TRBJ2-7, so the J call may be wrong. This CDR3 region has 14 residues. The germline V gene has CDR1 SGHTA and CDR2 FQGNSA. CDR3 DNA sequence: TGTGCCAGCAGCCCACTCGGACAGTTCTACGAGCAGTACTTC. Amino acids: CASSPLGQFYEQYF.

This clone was counted between two and nine times. This same CDR3 is encoded by further DNA sequences in the sample. The V call is TRBV5-1, the J call TRBJ2-3; D unclear. The V gene's germline CDR1 is SGHRS and CDR2 YFSETQ. CDR3 length: 13 amino acids. V dropped 0 bases and J dropped 2 bases, with 4 bases sitting between them. The CDR3 DNA reads as TGCGCCAGCAGCTTGGGTAACACAGATACGCAGTATTTT. This gives the protein CASSLGNTDTQYF.

CDR3 sequence: CASSSVGTGAYEQYF. The CDR3 region has the DNA TGTGCCAGCAGCAGCGTCGGGACAGGAGCCTACGAGCAGTACTTC. The chain couples TRBV7-2 to TRBJ2-7, with 8 bases that match TRBD1. The CDR3 is 15 amino acids. Germline loops: CDR1 SGHTA, CDR2 FQGNSA. With V trimmed by 5 bases and J by 2 bases, 8 bases remained unmatched. Drawing the rest from reference TRBV7-2 and TRBJ2-7, the complete variable domain is GAGVSQSPSNKVTEKGKDVELRCDPISGHTALYWYRQSLGQGLEFLIYFQGNSAPDKSGLPSDRFSAERTGGSVSTLTIQRTQQEDSAVYLCASSSVGTGAYEQYFGPGTRLTVT.

The CDR3 sequence is CASSIPGTLTAGVNNEQFF. Here the CDR3 DNA reads TGTGCCAGTAGTATCCCCGGAACCCTGACAGCGGGGGTAAACAATGAGCAGTTCTTC. The V gene is TRBV19, the J gene TRBJ2-1, with 8 nucleotides matching TRBD2. Looked up from germline, CDR1 is LNHDA and CDR2 is SQIVND (reference sequence). V dropped 3 bases and J dropped 5; count of bases not matched to a gene: 18. This CDR3 spans 19 amino acids.

V is TRBV7-2 and J is TRBJ1-1; TRBD1 might be the D (5 bases). Germline V gene lookup returns CDR1 SGHTA and CDR2 FQGNSA. Trimming pared 1 base from V and 3 bases from J, leaving 12 bases between. CDR3 length: 15 amino acids. In DNA form, the CDR3 reads TGTGCCAGCAGCTTAGAGTCAGGGCAGCACACTGAAGCTTTCTTT. As protein: CASSLESGQHTEAFF.

V gene TRBV2 combines with J gene TRBJ2-7; D ambiguous. Trimming removed 4 bases at V and 5 bases at J, with 21 bases between. Germline V gene sequence: CDR1 SNHLY, CDR2 FYNNEI. The CDR3 has 16 residues. CDR3 loop: CASSVELNRVGNEQYF. In nucleotides, the CDR3 is TGTGCCAGCAGTGTTGAGTTGAACAGAGTGGGAAACGAGCAGTACTTC. Together with reference TRBV2 and TRBJ2-7, the CDR3 gives the full variable domain: EPEVTQTPSHQVTQMGQEVILRCVPISNHLYFYWYRQILGQKVEFLVSFYNNEISEKSEIFDDQFSVERPDGSNFTLKIRSTKLEDSAMYFCASSVELNRVGNEQYFGPGTRLTVT.

This clone was detected only once. This chain uses TRBV29-1 with TRBJ2-2; TRBD1 might be the D (6 bases). V was cut by 2 bases and J by 0 bases, with 7 bases left in between. This CDR3 comprises 14 residues. Per the germline V gene, CDR1 is SQVTM and CDR2 is ANQGSEA. CDR3 nucleotide sequence: TGCAGCGTTGAAAAGGGGGCGAACACCGGGGAGCTGTTTTTT. This translates into CSVEKGANTGELFF.

The rearrangement uses TRBV19 and TRBJ1-3; 10 bases match TRBD1. CDR3 size: 18 residues. V shed 6 bases and J 0 bases; nucleotides not matched to a gene: 11. Per germline, CDR1 LNHDA and CDR2 SQIVND (reference sequence). CDR3 sequence (DNA): TGTGCCAGTAGGCGGACAGGGGGAACGGAGGCCTCTGGAAACACCATATATTTT. This encodes CASRRTGGTEASGNTIYF. Combining the CDR3 with reference TRBV19 and TRBJ1-3 gives the whole variable domain DGGITQSPKYLFRKEGQNVTLSCEQNLNHDAMYWYRQDPGQGLRLIYYSQIVNDFQKGDIAEGYSVSREKKESFPLTVTSAQKNPTAFYLCASRRTGGTEASGNTIYFGEGSWLTVV.

The chain joins TRBV28 to TRBJ1-6; D remains ambiguous. CDR3 length equals 12 residues. V dropped 6 bases and J dropped 10 bases, with 10 bases sitting between them. Germline V lookup: CDR1 MDHEN, CDR2 SYDVKM. The CDR3 DNA reads TGTGCCAGCAGGCTATCCCAGTCACCCCTCCACTTT. Encoded protein: CASRLSQSPLHF.

The chain has TRBV19 and TRBJ1-4; D possibly corresponds to TRBD1 (5 bases). The V end lost 6 bases, the J end lost 7 bases, and 15 bases lay between the germline ends. Germline CDR1 reads LNHDA; CDR2 reads SQIVND (reference sequence). There are 14 residues in the CDR3. The CDR3: CASSNGGVGEKLFF. CDR3 bases: TGTGCCAGTAGCAACGGGGGAGTGGGTGAAAAACTGTTTTTT.

This clone was observed a handful of times. Within the sample, other DNA sequences also encode this same CDR3. The genes are TRBV5-1 and TRBJ1-1; TRBD1 aligns across 7 bases. The germline gives CDR1 SGHRS, CDR2 YFSETQ. CDR3 length equals 14 residues. The junction had 4 bases not matched to a gene; V was cut back by 0 bases and J by 5 bases. The CDR3 coding sequence is TGCGCCAGCAGCTTGGACAGGGGTCGGACTGAAGCTTTCTTT. Translated, it gives CASSLDRGRTEAFF.

The chain couples TRBV6-5 to TRBJ1-6; D is possibly TRBD1 (6 bases). Germline V CDR1 and CDR2: MNHEY, SVGAGI. This CDR3 has 15 residues. With 7 bases removed from V and 1 base from J, the gap between germline ends came to 11 bases. CDR3: CASTGGQSYNSPLHF. Here the CDR3 DNA reads TGTGCCAGCACCGGTGGACAGTCCTATAATTCACCCCTCCACTTT.

The table lists this clone with a count of one. The chain uses TRBV30 and TRBJ2-1; 8 positions agree with TRBD2. Looked up from germline, CDR1 is GTSNPN and CDR2 is SVGIG (reference sequence). V gave up 4 bases and J gave up 6 bases; unmatched junction bases: 20. The length of the CDR3 is 18 residues. The CDR3 spells CAWIILRGTSGRPNEQFF. The CDR3 DNA reads as TGTGCCTGGATCATCCTTAGGGGAACTAGCGGACGCCCCAATGAGCAGTTCTTC. The full variable domain, its missing parts supplied by reference TRBV30 and TRBJ2-1, is SQTIHQWPATLVQPVGSPLSLECTVEGTSNPNLYWYRQAAGRGLQLLFYSVGIGQISSEVPQNLSASRPQDRQFILSSKKLLLSDSGFYLCAWIILRGTSGRPNEQFFGPGTRLTVL.

The rearrangement joins TRBV5-3 to TRBJ1-4, with D hard to call. TRBV5-3 belongs to the ORF category, with a function that is uncertain. V gave up 4 bases and J gave up 8 bases, with 24 bases separating them. The CDR3 consists of 17 residues. The CDR3 DNA is TGTGCCAGAAGCGGGCGGGCAGGCGCTAGGAAAAAGGAAAAACTGTTTTTT. Its translation is CARSGRAGARKKEKLFF.

Notes on this clone: At the DNA level, this CDR3 is encoded by other sequences in the same sample as well. The DNA of the CDR3 is TGTGCCTGGAGTGGCGGGTCTAATGAAAAACTGTTTTTT. This encodes CAWSGGSNEKLFF. The J gene is TRBJ1-4, the V gene TRBV30; D gene uncertain. Trimming shortened V by 1 base and J by 3 bases, and 6 bases separated the two germline ends. The CDR3 is 13 residues long. From germline, CDR1 is GTSNPN and CDR2 SVGIG (reference sequence).

This rearrangement joins TRBV6-1 to TRBJ2-6, with 7 positions matching TRBD1. This CDR3 has 15 residues. Germline-derived CDR1 and CDR2 are MNHNS and SASEGT. The V and J ends lost 6 bases and 4 bases, in that order; junction bases with no gene match: 6. The CDR3 region has the DNA TGTGCCAGCAGCGAGGGGGCTCTGGGGGCCAACGTCCTGACTTTC. Translation: CASSEGALGANVLTF.

This clone was seen more than once but under ten times. The J gene is TRBJ2-2, the V gene TRBV10-2, with TRBD2 identical over 8 bases. This CDR3 is 16 amino acids long. Unmatched junction bases numbered 10, after V lost 4 bases and J lost 6 bases. Germline V gene sequence: CDR1 WSHSY, CDR2 SAAADI. CDR3 nucleotide sequence: TGCGCCAGCAGTGGCACTAGCGGCTCCATCTCCGGGGAGCTGTTTTTT. Its protein is CASSGTSGSISGELFF.

CDR3 sequence: CASSKQGTYSGNTIYF. CDR3 bases: TGTGCCAGCAGCAAACAGGGGACATACTCTGGAAACACCATATATTTT. This chain links TRBV28 with TRBJ1-3; 7 bases match TRBD1. Germline V gives CDR1 MDHEN, CDR2 SYDVKM. The CDR3 spans 16 residues. J lost 0 bases, V lost 6 bases, and 8 bases had no gene match. Full variable domain (remainder filled in from reference TRBV28 and TRBJ1-3): DVKVTQSSRYLVKRTGEKVFLECVQDMDHENMFWYRQDPGLGLRLIYFSYDVKMKEKGDIPEGYSVSREKKERFSLILESASTNQTSMYLCASSKQGTYSGNTIYFGEGSWLTVV.

The chain is built from TRBV7-9 and TRBJ1-2, with TRBD1 identical over 7 bases. Germline V lookup: CDR1 SEHNR, CDR2 FQNEAQ (reference sequence). V lost 5 bases, J lost 5 bases, and 17 bases stayed unmatched. This CDR3 has 17 residues. The CDR3 nucleotides are TGTGCCAGCAGCCCTTTTTATCAGACAGGGAGGGAGTATGGCTACACCTTC. Translation: CASSPFYQTGREYGYTF.

As for this clone: The same CDR3 also results from other DNA sequences found in this sample. The chain recombines TRBV9 with TRBJ2-3; 8 positions agree with TRBD2. V lost 2 bases to trimming and J lost 6 bases; unmatched junction nucleotides: 5. The CDR3 contains 14 residues. Per germline, CDR1 SGDLS and CDR2 YYNGEE. The CDR3 DNA reads TGTGCCAGCAGCGTCGCGGGAGGAATGGATACGCAGTATTTT. It yields the protein CASSVAGGMDTQYF.

The sample holds one count of this clone. V and J are TRBV4-1 and TRBJ2-7; possibly TRBD2 for D (6 bases). V lost 4 bases, J lost 0 bases, and 16 bases lay in between. The CDR3 runs 16 residues. Germline assignment: CDR1 MGHRA and CDR2 YSYEKL. CDR3 region: CASSRLGGVSSYEQYF. In DNA form, the CDR3 reads TGCGCCAGCAGCCGTCTGGGCGGGGTGAGCTCCTACGAGCAGTACTTC.

This chain joins TRBV6-1 and TRBJ2-1; weak D call: TRBD2 (6 bases). The length of the CDR3 is 11 residues. V was clipped by 1 base and J by 12 bases, with 7 bases between them. CDR1 and CDR2 (germline): MNHNS, SASEGT. The CDR3 sequence: CASSEGGGQFF. DNA of the CDR3: TGTGCCAGCAGTGAAGGGGGAGGGCAGTTCTTC.